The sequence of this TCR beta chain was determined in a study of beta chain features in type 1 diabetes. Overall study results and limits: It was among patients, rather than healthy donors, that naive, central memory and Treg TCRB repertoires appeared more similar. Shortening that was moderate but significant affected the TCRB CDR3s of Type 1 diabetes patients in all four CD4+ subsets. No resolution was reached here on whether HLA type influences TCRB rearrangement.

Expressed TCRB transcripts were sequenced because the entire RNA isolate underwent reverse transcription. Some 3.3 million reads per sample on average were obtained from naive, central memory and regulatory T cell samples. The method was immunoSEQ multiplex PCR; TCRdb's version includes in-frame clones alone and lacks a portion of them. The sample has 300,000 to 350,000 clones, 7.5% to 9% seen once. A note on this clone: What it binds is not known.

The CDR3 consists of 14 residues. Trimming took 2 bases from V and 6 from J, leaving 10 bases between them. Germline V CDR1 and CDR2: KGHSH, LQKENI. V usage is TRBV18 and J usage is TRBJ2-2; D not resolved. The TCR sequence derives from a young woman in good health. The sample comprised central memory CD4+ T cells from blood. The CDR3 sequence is CASSPDRSAGELFF. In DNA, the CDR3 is TGTGCCAGCTCACCAGATCGCTCTGCCGGGGAGCTGTTTTTT.